The text below deals with one T cell receptor beta chain. Naive CD8 cells comprised CD45RO-negative, CCR7-positively selected cells, excluding terminally differentiated effector memory CD45RA+ cells. This CDR3 is built from 13 residues. Germline V gene data show CDR1 as SQVTM and CDR2 as ANQGSEA. Trimming took off 5 bases at V and 0 bases at J, with 10 bases between the two ends. The sample comes from a study of shared clonotypes between healthy human individuals. Produced via immunoSEQ multiplex PCR; TCRdb's table is partial and in-frame only. The table shows hundreds of thousands of clones, with roughly 96% occurring only once.

V gene TRBV29-1 combines with J gene TRBJ1-1; TRBD1 might be the D (6 bases). The sequencing sample was made of naive CD8+ T cells sorted from blood. The clonotype originates from a man aged 30 to 39 in good health. CDR3 coding DNA: TGCAGCGTTCTGAGGACAGTGAACACTGAAGCTTTCTTT. This translates into CSVLRTVNTEAFF.